Each of the 22 T cell receptor beta chains below was sequenced from the same sample in a study of OX40 agonist ivuxolimab in advanced cancers. Profiled with immunoSEQ multiplex PCR; TCRdb holds only in-frame clones, not every one. The sample consists of roughly 100,000 clones, approximately 93% of them appearing once. This sample comprised CD4+ or CD8+ T cells sorted from blood, obtained in a trial of the OX40 agonist ivuxolimab. The receptors originated from an adult with an advanced solid tumor such as melanoma, head and neck, liver or kidney cancer.

This clone was observed once. The chain has TRBV6-1 and TRBJ2-5, with 9 bases lining up with TRBD2. Germline V CDR1 and CDR2: MNHNS, SASEGT. The ends lost 10 bases at V and 6 bases at J; junction bases unmatched: 6. CDR3 length equals 12 residues. The CDR3 sequence is CATWTSVKTQYF. CDR3 nucleotides: TGTGCCACCTGGACTAGCGTTAAGACCCAGTACTTC.

The chain links TRBV15 to TRBJ2-3, with 12 bases lining up with TRBD2. With V trimmed by 2 bases and J by 4 bases, 7 bases remained unmatched. The germline CDR1 and CDR2 sequences are LNHNV and YYDKDF (reference sequence). This CDR3 has 17 amino acids. The CDR3 DNA reads TGTGCCACCAGCAGAAAAGCCTCTAGCGGGGGGGCAGATACGCAGTATTTT. This gives the protein CATSRKASSGGADTQYF.

CDR3 bases: TGTGCCAGCAGCCGAGCGGGGCCAAACTACGAGCAGTACGTC. Encoded protein: CASSRAGPNYEQYV. The chain carries TRBV6-5 and TRBJ2-7; 7 bases are shared with TRBD2. Looked up from germline, CDR1 is MNHEY and CDR2 is SVGAGI. The CDR3 totals 14 residues. With V trimmed by 6 bases and J by 3 bases, 8 bases remained unmatched.

The genes are TRBV19 and TRBJ1-5, with a weak D call TRBD1 (5 bases). CDR1 LNHDA and CDR2 SQIVND come from the germline V gene (reference sequence). Trimming took 6 bases from V and 7 from J, leaving 10 bases between them. The CDR3 has 12 residues. The CDR3 DNA reads TGTGCCAGTAGCAGAGGGGACCAGCCCCAGCATTTT. Amino acids: CASSRGDQPQHF.

CDR3 in amino acids: CASASAHSPLHF. CDR3 DNA: TGTGCCAGCGCCTCAGCCCATTCACCCCTCCACTTT. The chain has TRBV6-5 and TRBJ1-6; D gene unclear. CDR1 and CDR2 from the germline V gene are MNHEY and SVGAGI. Trimming shortened V by 8 bases and J by 8 bases, and 10 bases separated the two germline ends. The CDR3 has 12 residues.

The rearrangement links TRBV5-6 to TRBJ1-2; D unclear. The CDR3 extends over 13 amino acids. The V and J ends lost 4 bases and 0 bases respectively, with 7 bases between them. Looked up from germline, CDR1 is SGHDT and CDR2 is YYEEEE. The CDR3 here is CASSVSSNYGYTF. The CDR3 coding sequence is TGTGCCAGCAGCGTCAGTTCTAACTATGGCTACACCTTC. The full variable domain, rest sourced from reference TRBV5-6 and TRBJ1-2, is DAGVTQSPTHLIKTRGQQVTLRCSPKSGHDTVSWYQQALGQGPQFIFQYYEEEERQRGNFPDRFSGHQFPNYSSELNVNALLLGDSALYLCASSVSSNYGYTFGSGTRLTVV.

The CDR3 here is CASRSSGANVLTF. For the CDR3, the DNA is TGTGCCAGCAGATCCTCTGGGGCCAACGTCCTGACTTTC. J is TRBJ2-6 and V is TRBV6-4; D remains ambiguous. The germline CDR1 and CDR2 sequences are MRHNA and SNTAGT. V lost 6 bases to trimming and J lost 0 bases, with 3 bases between them. This CDR3 region has 13 residues.

V gene TRBV7-3 combines with J gene TRBJ2-2; no clear D. Trimming took 0 bases from V and 6 from J, leaving 8 bases between them. Germline V lookup: CDR1 SGHTA, CDR2 FQGTGA. The CDR3 runs 14 residues. This CDR3 is CASSLTGVAGELFF. The CDR3 nucleotides read TGTGCCAGCAGCTTAACTGGGGTAGCCGGGGAGCTGTTTTTT.

The chain combines TRBV6-1 with TRBJ2-2, with TRBD1 matching over 7 bases. Germline V gene data show CDR1 as MNHNS and CDR2 as SASEGT. V was clipped by 5 bases and J by 4 bases; unmatched bases: 4. The CDR3 has 14 amino acids. Here the CDR3 reads CASSIGGVTGELFF. CDR3 nucleotides: TGTGCCAGCAGTATAGGGGGCGTCACCGGGGAGCTGTTTTTT.

The chain combines TRBV28 with TRBJ2-3; the match to TRBD1 covers 9 bases. The CDR3 has 16 amino acids. V lost 10 bases and J lost 0; bases outside the gene matches: 11. CDR1 is MDHEN and CDR2 is SYDVKM in the germline V gene. The DNA of the CDR3 is TGTGCCACTTATACCCAGACAGGGGGAAGCACAGATACGCAGTATTTT. This sequence encodes CATYTQTGGSTDTQYF.

This chain links TRBV20-1 with TRBJ2-1; 9 positions agree with TRBD1. Trimming took 5 bases from V and 8 from J; bases not matched to a gene: 1. The germline gives CDR1 DFQATT, CDR2 SNEGSKA (reference sequence). The CDR3 totals 11 residues. The CDR3: CSAGQGYEQFF. CDR3 sequence (DNA): TGCAGTGCTGGACAGGGGTATGAGCAGTTCTTC.

The chain employs TRBV6-5 and TRBJ2-1; D ambiguous. V was trimmed by 5 bases and J by 3 bases, leaving 11 bases between them. The CDR3 contains 14 residues. Germline-derived CDR1 and CDR2 are MNHEY and SVGAGI. The CDR3 spells CASSGFSGYNEQFF. The CDR3 coding sequence is TGTGCCAGCAGTGGCTTCAGTGGCTACAATGAGCAGTTCTTC.

This sequence joins TRBV9 and TRBJ2-6; no firm D call. CDR3 length equals 15 residues. The germline V and J ends were trimmed by 0 bases and 0 bases, with 4 bases remaining between them. In germline, CDR1 is SGDLS, CDR2 YYNGEE. The CDR3 protein is CASSVGPSGANVLTF. In DNA, the CDR3 is TGTGCCAGCAGCGTAGGTCCCTCTGGGGCCAACGTCCTGACTTTC.

The chain employs TRBV12-5 and TRBJ1-2; 7 bases match TRBD1. This CDR3 has 15 residues. Germline V lookup: CDR1 LGHNT, CDR2 FRNRAP. With 5 bases clipped from V and 8 bases from J, the junction kept 14 bases outside the gene matches. The CDR3 sequence: CASGVRLEGAGGYTF. In DNA, the CDR3 is TGTGCTAGTGGTGTCCGTCTAGAGGGGGCGGGAGGCTACACCTTC.

The chain carries TRBV11-3 and TRBJ1-1; D is perhaps TRBD1 (6 bases). CDR1 is SGHNT, CDR2 YENEEA, per germline. There are 15 residues in the CDR3. The V gene lost 5 bases and the J gene lost 1 base, with 14 bases spanning the gap. CDR3 protein: CASSPRGTPNTEAFF. In DNA, the CDR3 is TGTGCCAGCAGCCCAAGGGGGACACCGAACACTGAAGCTTTCTTT.

V gene TRBV6-1 combines with J gene TRBJ1-5; no clear D. This CDR3 spans 13 amino acids. Trimming shortened V by 2 bases and J by 5 bases, and 7 bases separated the two germline ends. The germline CDR1 and CDR2 sequences are MNHNS and SASEGT. The CDR3 region has the DNA TGTGCCAGCAGTGAATCCGCTTATCAGCCCCAGCATTTT. Its translation: CASSESAYQPQHF.

The chain is built from TRBV30 and TRBJ1-1; a possible D gene is TRBD1 (5 bases). Trimming removed 1 base at V and 11 bases at J, with 17 bases between. The CDR3 is 13 residues long. The germline V gene has CDR1 GTSNPN and CDR2 SVGIG (reference sequence). The CDR3 DNA sequence: TGTGCCTGGAGTGGACCATATATGGGGCTGGCTTTCTTT. Its translation is CAWSGPYMGLAFF.

J is TRBJ2-7 and V is TRBV11-2; D unclear. Between the trimmed V and J ends, which lost 0 bases and 6 bases, there was a span of 6 bases. The CDR3 covers 12 residues. Germline V gives CDR1 SGHAT, CDR2 FQNNGV. CDR3 sequence (DNA): TGTGCCAGCAGCTTAGATCAGTCCGAGCAGTACTTC. It is translated as CASSLDQSEQYF.

This rearrangement joins TRBV6-5 to TRBJ1-2, with no clear D. The germline V and J ends were trimmed by 10 bases and 2 bases, with 14 bases remaining between them. CDR3 length equals 13 residues. The germline CDR1 and CDR2 sequences are MNHEY and SVGAGI. CDR3 sequence reads: CATGRSLNYGYTF. CDR3 nucleotide sequence: TGTGCCACCGGGCGCTCCTTGAACTATGGCTACACCTTC.

The chain joins TRBV25-1 to TRBJ1-1; D gene unclear. Trimming pared 5 bases from V and 1 base from J, leaving 5 bases between. Germline V gene sequence: CDR1 MGHDK, CDR2 SYGVNS. The CDR3 is made up of 12 amino acids. The CDR3 spells CASSSANTEAFF. The DNA of the CDR3 is TGTGCCAGCAGTTCGGCGAACACTGAAGCTTTCTTT. The variable domain in full, with the rest retrieved from reference TRBV25-1 and TRBJ1-1, is EADIYQTPRYLVIGTGKKITLECSQTMGHDKMYWYQQDPGMELHLIHYSYGVNSTEKGDLSSESTVSRIRTEHFPLTLESARPSHTSQYLCASSSANTEAFFGQGTRLTVV.

This chain joins TRBV11-3 and TRBJ2-7; D gene ambiguous. The germline CDR1 and CDR2 sequences are SGHNT and YENEEA. The CDR3 contains 16 residues. V lost 3 bases, J lost 3 bases, and 18 bases lay in between. As DNA, the CDR3 is TGTGCCAGCAGCTTGGAGATGGGGATGGGGAACTACGAGCAGTACGTC. Protein sequence: CASSLEMGMGNYEQYV.

The chain couples TRBV2 to TRBJ2-7; 7 positions match TRBD1. CDR1 SNHLY and CDR2 FYNNEI come from the germline V gene. The CDR3 spans 13 residues. Unmatched junction bases numbered 7, after V lost 6 bases and J lost 5 bases. CDR3 coding DNA: TGTGCCAGCAGCCCAGACAGGGACAACGAGCAGTACTTC. Its translation: CASSPDRDNEQYF.